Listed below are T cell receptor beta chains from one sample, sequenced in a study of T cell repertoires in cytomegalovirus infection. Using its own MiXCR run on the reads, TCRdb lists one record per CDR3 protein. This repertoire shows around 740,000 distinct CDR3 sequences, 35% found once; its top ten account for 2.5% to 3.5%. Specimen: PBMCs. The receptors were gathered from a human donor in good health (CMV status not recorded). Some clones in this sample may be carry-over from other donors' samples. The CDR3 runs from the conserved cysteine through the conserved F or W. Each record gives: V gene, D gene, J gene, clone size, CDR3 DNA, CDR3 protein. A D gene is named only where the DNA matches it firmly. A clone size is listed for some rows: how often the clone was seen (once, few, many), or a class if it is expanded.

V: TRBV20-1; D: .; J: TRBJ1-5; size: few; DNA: TGCAGTGCTAGAGATATGAGGATTAATCAGCCCCAGCATTTT; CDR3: CSARDMRINQPQHF
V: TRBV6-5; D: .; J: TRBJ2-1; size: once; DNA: TGTGCCAGCAGTTACCTCGACAGGAGACTTTACAATGAGCAGTTCTTC; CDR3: CASSYLDRRLYNEQFF
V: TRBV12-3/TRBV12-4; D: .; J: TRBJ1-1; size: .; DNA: TGTGCCAGCAGTCGCGACCAGACGAACACTGAAGCTTTCTTT; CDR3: CASSRDQTNTEAFF
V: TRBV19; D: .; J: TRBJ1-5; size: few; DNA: TGTGCCAGCCAAGCCAGGCAGGGTAGCAATCAGCCCCAGCATTTT; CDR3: CASQARQGSNQPQHF
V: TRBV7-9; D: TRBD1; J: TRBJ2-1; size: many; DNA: TGTGCCAGCAGCCTCTATGGTGGGACAGGGGTCTACAATGAGCAGTTCTTC; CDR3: CASSLYGGTGVYNEQFF
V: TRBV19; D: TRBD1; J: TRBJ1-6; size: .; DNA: TGTGCCAGTGGGACAGTAGGTTCACCCCTCCACTTT; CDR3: CASGTVGSPLHF
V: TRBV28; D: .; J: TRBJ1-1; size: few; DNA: TGTGCCAGCAGTTGGGGACCCCTTGGCGCTGAAGCTTTCTTT; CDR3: CASSWGPLGAEAFF
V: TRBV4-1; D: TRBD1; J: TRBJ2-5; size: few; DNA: TGCGCCAGCAGCCAGGGGTGGGGACAGGGAGGAGAGACCCAGTACTTC; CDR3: CASSQGWGQGGETQYF
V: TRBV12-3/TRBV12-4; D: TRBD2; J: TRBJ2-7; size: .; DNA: TGTGCCAGCAGTTTAGTTTCTAGCGGGAGGTCCTTACAGTACTTC; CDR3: CASSLVSSGRSLQYF
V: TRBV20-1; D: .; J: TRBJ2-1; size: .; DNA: TGCAGTGCTGACTCTTCTAGCTCCCCTTACAATGAGCAGTTCTTC; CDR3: CSADSSSSPYNEQFF
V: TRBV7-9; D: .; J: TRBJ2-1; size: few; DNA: TGTGCCAGCAGCTTAGATCGGATACTAGATCGGCAGTTCTTC; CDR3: CASSLDRILDRQFF
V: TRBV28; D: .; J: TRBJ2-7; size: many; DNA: TGTGCCAGCTCTGAAGGGACCTACGAGCAGTACTTC; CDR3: CASSEGTYEQYF